This TCR beta chain was profiled in a study of shared T cell receptors in the human thymus. This CDR3 region has 21 residues. J was trimmed by 3 bases and V by 0 bases; bases with no gene match: 17. The germline V gene encodes CDR1 SGHDN and CDR2 FVKESK. TCRdb's table, derived via immunoSEQ multiplex PCR, lists solely in-frame clones and lacks some. The sample holds roughly 710,000 clones, 70% to 90% seen once. These sequences were also reported in another study, on human thymus T cells. This second report adds: Corrective surgery for congenital heart defects was being performed on the healthy Finnish infants who served as donors. The study used thymus tissue resected during corrective heart surgery. Repertoires sampled from thymus and blood appeared biased in V and J gene usage.

Sequencing was performed on thymocytes. The genes are TRBV14 and TRBJ1-6, with TRBD1 identical over 7 bases. This clonotype was obtained from a girl in the first two years of life with a congenital heart defect. CDR3 DNA sequence: TGTGCCAGCAGCCAAGATCGGTCTGGCTCCCACAGGGGAGACTATAATTCACCCCTCCACTTT. The encoded protein is CASSQDRSGSHRGDYNSPLHF.